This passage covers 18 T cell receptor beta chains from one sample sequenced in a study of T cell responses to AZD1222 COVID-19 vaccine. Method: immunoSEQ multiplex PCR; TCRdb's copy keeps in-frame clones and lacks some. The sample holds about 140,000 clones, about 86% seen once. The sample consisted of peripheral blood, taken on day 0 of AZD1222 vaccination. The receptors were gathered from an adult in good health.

CDR3 in amino acids: CASGRTETYGYTF. As DNA, the CDR3 is TGTGCCAGCGGTCGGACAGAAACTTATGGCTACACCTTC. V is TRBV2 and J is TRBJ1-2; D perhaps matches TRBD1 (6 bases). V dropped 8 bases and J dropped 5 bases, with 15 bases sitting between them. The germline CDR1 and CDR2 sequences are SNHLY and FYNNEI. CDR3 length: 13 residues. Based on the CDR3 plus reference TRBV2 and TRBJ1-2, the full variable domain is EPEVTQTPSHQVTQMGQEVILRCVPISNHLYFYWYRQILGQKVEFLVSFYNNEISEKSEIFDDQFSVERPDGSNFTLKIRSTKLEDSAMYFCASGRTETYGYTFGSGTRLTVV.

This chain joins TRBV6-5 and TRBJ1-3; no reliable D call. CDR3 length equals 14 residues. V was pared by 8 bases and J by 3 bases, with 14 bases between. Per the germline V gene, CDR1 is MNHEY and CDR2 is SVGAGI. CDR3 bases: TGTGCCAGCTGGGCCCAGGCCCTTGGAAACACCATATATTTT. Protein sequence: CASWAQALGNTIYF.

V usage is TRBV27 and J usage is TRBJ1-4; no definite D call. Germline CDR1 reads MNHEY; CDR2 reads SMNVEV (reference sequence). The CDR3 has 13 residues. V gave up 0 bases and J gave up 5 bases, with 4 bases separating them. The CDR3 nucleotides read TGTGCCAGCAGTTTATCCGTAAATGAAAAACTGTTTTTT. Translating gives CASSLSVNEKLFF.

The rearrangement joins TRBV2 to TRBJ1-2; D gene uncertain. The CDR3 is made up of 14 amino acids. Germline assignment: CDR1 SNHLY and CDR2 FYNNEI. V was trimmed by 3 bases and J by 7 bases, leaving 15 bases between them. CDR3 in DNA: TGTGCCAGCAGTGAGGGATTTATTGACGGTGGCTACACCTTC. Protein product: CASSEGFIDGGYTF.

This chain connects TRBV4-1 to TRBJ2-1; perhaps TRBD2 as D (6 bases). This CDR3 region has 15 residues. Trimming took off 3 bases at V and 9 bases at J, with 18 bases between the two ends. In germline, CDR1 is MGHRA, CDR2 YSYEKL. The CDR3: CASSQGATSRSEQFF. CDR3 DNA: TGCGCCAGCAGCCAGGGTGCCACTAGCCGGAGTGAGCAGTTCTTC.

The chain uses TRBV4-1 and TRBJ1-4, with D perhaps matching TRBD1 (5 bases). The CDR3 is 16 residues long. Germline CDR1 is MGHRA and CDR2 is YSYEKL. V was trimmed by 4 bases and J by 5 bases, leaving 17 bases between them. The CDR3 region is CASSPGGTGLNEKLFF. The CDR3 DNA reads TGCGCCAGCAGCCCCGGAGGGACGGGGTTGAATGAAAAACTGTTTTTT.

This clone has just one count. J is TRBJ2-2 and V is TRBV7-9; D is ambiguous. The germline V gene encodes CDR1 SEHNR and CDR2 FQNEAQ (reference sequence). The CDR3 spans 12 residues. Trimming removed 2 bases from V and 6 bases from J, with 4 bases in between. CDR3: CASSLPSGELFF. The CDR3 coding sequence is TGTGCCAGCAGCTTACCGTCCGGGGAGCTGTTTTTT.

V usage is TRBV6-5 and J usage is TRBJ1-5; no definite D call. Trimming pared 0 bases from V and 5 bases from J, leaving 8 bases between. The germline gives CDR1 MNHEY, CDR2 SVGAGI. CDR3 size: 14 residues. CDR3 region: CASSYSAPDQPQHF. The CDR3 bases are TGTGCCAGCAGTTACTCCGCGCCAGATCAGCCCCAGCATTTT.

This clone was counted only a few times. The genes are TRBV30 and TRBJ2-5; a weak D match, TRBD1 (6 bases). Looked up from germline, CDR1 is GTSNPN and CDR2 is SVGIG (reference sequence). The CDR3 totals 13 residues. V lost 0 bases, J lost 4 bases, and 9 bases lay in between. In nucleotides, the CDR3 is TGTGCCTGGAGTGTACGCAGGGGAGAGACCCAGTACTTC. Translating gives CAWSVRRGETQYF.

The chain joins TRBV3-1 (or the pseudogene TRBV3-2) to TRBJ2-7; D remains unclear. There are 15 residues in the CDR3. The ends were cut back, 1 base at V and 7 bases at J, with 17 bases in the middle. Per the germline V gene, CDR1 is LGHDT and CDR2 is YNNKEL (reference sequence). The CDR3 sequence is CASSQVVRDPWEQYF. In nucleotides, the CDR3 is TGTGCCAGCAGCCAAGTTGTAAGGGATCCGTGGGAGCAGTACTTC.

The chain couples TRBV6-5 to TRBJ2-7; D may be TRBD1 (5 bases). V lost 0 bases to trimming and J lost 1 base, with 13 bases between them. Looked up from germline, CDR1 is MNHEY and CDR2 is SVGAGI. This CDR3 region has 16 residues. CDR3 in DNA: TGTGCCAGCAGTTACTCGAGACAGTCGCTTTCCTACGAGCAGTACTTC. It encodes CASSYSRQSLSYEQYF.

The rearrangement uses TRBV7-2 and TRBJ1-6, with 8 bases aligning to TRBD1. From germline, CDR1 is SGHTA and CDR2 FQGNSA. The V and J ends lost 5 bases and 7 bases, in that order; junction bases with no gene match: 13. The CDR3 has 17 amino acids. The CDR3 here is CASSLEGTGLNNSPLHF. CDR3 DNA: TGTGCCAGCAGCCTAGAGGGGACAGGTCTTAACAATTCACCCCTCCACTTT.

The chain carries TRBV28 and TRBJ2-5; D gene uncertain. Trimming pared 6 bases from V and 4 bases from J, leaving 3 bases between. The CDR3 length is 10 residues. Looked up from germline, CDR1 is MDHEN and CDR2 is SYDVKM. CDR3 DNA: TGTGCCAGCAGCTCAGAGACCCAGTACTTC. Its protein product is CASSSETQYF.

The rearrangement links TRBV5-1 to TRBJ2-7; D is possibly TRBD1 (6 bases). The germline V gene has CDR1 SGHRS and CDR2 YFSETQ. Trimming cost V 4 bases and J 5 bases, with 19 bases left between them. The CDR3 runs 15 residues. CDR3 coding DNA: TGCGCCAGCAGCGGTCAGGGGAGTTTTTCTCACGAGCAGTACTTC. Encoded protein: CASSGQGSFSHEQYF.

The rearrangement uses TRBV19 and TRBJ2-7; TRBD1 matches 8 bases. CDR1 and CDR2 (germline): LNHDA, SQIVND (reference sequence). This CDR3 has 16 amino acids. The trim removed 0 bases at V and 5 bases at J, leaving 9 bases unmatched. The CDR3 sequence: CASSIDRGRGRDEQYF. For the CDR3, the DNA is TGTGCCAGTAGTATAGATCGCGGCAGGGGGCGGGACGAGCAGTACTTC.

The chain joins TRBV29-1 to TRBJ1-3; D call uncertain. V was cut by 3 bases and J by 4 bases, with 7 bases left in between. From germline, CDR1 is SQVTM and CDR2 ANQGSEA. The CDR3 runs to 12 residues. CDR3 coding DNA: TGCAGCGTTGAGGACGGCGGAAACACCATATATTTT. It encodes CSVEDGGNTIYF.

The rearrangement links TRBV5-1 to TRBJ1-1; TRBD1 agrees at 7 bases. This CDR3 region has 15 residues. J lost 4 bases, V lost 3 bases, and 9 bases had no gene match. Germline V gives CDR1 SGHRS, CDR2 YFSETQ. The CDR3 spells CASSSNAGGRTEAFF. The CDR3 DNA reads TGCGCCAGCAGCTCTAACGCAGGGGGTCGCACTGAAGCTTTCTTT.

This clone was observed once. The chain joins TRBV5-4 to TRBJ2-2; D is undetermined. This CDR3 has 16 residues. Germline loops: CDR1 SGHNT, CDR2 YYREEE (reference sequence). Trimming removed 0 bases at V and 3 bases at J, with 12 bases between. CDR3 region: CASSLGASSYTGELFF. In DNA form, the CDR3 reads TGTGCCAGCAGCTTGGGGGCGAGTTCATACACCGGGGAGCTGTTTTTT.